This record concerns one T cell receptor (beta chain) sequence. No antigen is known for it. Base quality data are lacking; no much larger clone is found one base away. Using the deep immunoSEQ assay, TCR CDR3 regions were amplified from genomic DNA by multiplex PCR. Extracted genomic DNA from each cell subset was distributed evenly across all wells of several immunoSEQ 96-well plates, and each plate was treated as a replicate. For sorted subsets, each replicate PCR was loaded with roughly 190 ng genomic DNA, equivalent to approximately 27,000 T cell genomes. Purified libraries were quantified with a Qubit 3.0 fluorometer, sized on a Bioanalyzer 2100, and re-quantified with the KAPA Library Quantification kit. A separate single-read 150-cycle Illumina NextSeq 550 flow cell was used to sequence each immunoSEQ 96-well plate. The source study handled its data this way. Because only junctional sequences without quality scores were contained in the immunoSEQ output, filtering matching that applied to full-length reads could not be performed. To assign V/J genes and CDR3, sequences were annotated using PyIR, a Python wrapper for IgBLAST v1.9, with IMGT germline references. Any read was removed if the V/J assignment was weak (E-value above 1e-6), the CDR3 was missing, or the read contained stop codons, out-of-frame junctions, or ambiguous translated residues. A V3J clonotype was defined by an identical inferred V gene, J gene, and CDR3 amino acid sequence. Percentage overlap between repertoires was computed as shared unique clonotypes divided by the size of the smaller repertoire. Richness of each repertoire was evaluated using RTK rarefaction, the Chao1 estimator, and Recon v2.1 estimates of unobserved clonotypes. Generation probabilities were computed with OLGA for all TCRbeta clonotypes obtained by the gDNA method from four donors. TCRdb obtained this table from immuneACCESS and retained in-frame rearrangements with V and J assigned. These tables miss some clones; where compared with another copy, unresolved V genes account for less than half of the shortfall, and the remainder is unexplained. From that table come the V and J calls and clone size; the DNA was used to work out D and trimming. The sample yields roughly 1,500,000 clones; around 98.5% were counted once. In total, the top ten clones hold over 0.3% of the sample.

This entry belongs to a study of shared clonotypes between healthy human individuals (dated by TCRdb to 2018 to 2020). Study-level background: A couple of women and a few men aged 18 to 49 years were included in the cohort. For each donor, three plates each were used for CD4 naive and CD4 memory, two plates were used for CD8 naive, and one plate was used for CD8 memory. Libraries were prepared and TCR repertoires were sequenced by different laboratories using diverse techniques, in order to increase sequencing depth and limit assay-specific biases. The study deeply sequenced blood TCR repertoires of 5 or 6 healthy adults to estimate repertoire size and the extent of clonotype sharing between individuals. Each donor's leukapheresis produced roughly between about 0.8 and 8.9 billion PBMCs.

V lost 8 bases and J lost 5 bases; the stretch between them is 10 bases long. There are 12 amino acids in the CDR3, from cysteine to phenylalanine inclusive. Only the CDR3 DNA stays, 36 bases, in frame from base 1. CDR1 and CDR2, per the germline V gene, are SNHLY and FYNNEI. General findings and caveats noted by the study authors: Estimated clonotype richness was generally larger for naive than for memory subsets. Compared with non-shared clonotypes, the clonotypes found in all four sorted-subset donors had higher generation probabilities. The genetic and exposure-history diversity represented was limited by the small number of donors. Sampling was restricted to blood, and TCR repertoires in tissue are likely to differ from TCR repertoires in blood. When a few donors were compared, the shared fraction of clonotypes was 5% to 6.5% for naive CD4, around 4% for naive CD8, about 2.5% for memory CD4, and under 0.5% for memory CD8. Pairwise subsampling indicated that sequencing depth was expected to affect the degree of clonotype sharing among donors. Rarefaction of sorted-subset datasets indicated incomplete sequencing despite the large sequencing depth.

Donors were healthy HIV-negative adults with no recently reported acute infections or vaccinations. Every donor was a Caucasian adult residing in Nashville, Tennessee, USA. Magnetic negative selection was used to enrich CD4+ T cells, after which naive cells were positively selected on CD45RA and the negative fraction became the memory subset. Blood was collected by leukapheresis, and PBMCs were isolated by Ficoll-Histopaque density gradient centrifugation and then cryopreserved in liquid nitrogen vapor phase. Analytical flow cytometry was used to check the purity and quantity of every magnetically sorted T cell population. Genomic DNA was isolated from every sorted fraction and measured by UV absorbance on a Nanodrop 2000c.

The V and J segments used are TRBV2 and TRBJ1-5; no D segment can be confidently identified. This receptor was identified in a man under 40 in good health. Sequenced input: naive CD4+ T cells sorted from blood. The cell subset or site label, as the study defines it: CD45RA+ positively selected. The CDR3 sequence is CASDDTHQPQHF. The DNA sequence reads TGTGCCAGCGACGACACCCATCAGCCCCAGCATTTT.